This T cell receptor (beta chain) was observed in a study of graft-versus-host responses after intestinal transplantation. Concerning this clone: The antigen is unknown.

CDR1 is SGHNT, CDR2 YENEEA, per germline. The CDR3 extends over 17 amino acids. Germline trimming cut 5 bases from V and 6 bases from J; bases unmatched to any gene: 14. Using immunoSEQ multiplex PCR, the repertoire was profiled, and TCRdb retains in-frame clones only, with some absent. Here the sample spans tens of thousands of clones, approximately 95% being singletons. This material consisted of unstimulated CD8+ T cells sorted from spleen or lymph node cells, taken before transplant. The rearrangement links TRBV11-3 to TRBJ2-3, with 10 positions matching TRBD1. The origin of this receptor is a human donor who was the organ donor for an intestinal transplant. CDR3 loop: CASSPRPGTGVSDTQYF. The CDR3 DNA follows: TGTGCCAGCAGCCCCCGGCCTGGGACAGGGGTGTCGGATACGCAGTATTTT.